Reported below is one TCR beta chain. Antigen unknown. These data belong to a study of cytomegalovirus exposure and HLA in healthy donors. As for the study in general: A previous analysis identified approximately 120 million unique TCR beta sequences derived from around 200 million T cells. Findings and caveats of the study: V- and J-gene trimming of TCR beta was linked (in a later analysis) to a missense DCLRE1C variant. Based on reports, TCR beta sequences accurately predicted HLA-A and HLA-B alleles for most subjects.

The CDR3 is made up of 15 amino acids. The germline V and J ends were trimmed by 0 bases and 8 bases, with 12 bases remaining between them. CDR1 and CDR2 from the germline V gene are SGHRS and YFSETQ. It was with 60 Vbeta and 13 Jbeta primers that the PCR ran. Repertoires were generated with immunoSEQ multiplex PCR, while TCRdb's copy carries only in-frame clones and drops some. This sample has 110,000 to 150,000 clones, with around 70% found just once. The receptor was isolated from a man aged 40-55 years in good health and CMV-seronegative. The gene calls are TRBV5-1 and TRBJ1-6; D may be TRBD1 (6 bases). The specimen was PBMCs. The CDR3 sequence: CASSLADRRDSPLHF. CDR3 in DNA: TGCGCCAGCAGCTTGGCAGACAGGCGGGATTCACCCCTCCACTTT. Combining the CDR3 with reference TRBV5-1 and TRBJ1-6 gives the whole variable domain KAGVTQTPRYLIKTRGQQVTLSCSPISGHRSVSWYQQTPGQGLQFLFEYFSETQRNKGNFPGRFSGRQFSNSRSEMNVSTLELGDSALYLCASSLADRRDSPLHFGNGTRLTVT.